The present entry profiles one T cell receptor beta chain with its context. Amplified TCR beta CDR3 regions derived from RNA transcripts. TCR CDR3 underwent first-round RT-PCR with the HTBI primer set. TCRdb independently ran MiXCR on the multiplex PCR reads; one entry per CDR3 protein. Found here are about 280,000 distinct CDR3 sequences, around a quarter of them singletons; the top ten hold approximately 25%. This entry belongs to a study of T cells in Graves' hyperthyroidism and ophthalmopathy. PBMCs came from about 10 ml fresh peripheral blood. The CDR3 loop spans 13 amino acids. J gave up 6 bases and V 5 bases, and 5 bases lay outside the gene matches. Germline V CDR1 and CDR2: LNHDA, SQIVND (reference sequence).

Sequences were obtained from blood. The genes are TRBV19 and TRBJ2-7; 9 bases map to TRBD1. The receptor comes from a man between 35 and 55 years old with Graves' hyperthyroidism that later progressed to Graves' ophthalmopathy. CDR3 nucleotide sequence: TGTGCCAGTAGTCTGGGACAGGGCATCGAGCAGTACTTC. This sequence encodes CASSLGQGIEQYF.